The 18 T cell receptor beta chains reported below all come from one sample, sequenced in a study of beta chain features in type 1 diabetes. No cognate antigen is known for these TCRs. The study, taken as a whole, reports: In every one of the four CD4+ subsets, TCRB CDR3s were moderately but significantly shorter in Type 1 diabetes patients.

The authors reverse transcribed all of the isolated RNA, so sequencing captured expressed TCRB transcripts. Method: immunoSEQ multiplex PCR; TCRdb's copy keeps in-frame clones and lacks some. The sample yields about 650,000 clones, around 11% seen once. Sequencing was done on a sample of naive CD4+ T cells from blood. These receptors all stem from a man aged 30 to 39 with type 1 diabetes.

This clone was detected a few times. CDR3 region: CATSGAYSGNTIYF. In DNA form, the CDR3 reads TGTGCCACCTCGGGGGCCTACTCTGGAAACACCATATATTTT. V usage is TRBV19 and J usage is TRBJ1-3; possible D gene TRBD1, 6 bases. This CDR3 is built from 14 residues. CDR1 and CDR2 (germline): LNHDA, SQIVND (reference sequence). V lost 10 bases to trimming and J lost 0 bases, with 13 bases between them.

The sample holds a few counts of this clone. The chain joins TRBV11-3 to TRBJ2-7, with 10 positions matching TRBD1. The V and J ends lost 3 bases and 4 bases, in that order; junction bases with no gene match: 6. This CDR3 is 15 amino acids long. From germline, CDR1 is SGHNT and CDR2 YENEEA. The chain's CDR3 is CASSFAGTGAYEQYF. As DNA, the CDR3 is TGTGCCAGCAGCTTCGCCGGGACAGGGGCGTACGAGCAGTACTTC.

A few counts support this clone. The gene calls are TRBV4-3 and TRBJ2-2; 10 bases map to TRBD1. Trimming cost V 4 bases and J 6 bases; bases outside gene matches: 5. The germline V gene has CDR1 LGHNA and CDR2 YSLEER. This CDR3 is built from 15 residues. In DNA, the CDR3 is TGCGCCAGCAGCCTGAGGACAGGGGGTTCCGGGGAGCTGTTTTTT. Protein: CASSLRTGGSGELFF.

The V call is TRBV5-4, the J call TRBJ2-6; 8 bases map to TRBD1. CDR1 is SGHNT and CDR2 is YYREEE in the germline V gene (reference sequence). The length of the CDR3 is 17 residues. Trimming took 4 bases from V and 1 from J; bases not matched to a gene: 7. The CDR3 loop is CASSPAQGVSGANVLTF. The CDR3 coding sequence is TGTGCCAGCAGCCCCGCACAGGGGGTTTCTGGGGCCAACGTCCTGACTTTC.

The CDR3 loop is CASSLNPAGASGANVLTF. In DNA, the CDR3 is TGTGCCAGCAGCTTAAATCCAGCGGGGGCCTCTGGGGCCAACGTCCTGACTTTC. The V and J genes are TRBV7-3 and TRBJ2-6; 8 bases are shared with TRBD2. The CDR3 totals 18 residues. Germline V CDR1 and CDR2: SGHTA, FQGTGA. The junction had 5 bases not matched to a gene; V was cut back by 1 base and J by 0 bases.

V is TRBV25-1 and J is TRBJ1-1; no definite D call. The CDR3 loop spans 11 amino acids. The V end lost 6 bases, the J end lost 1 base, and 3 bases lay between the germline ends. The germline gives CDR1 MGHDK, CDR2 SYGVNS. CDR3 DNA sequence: TGTGCCAGCAGAAGGAACACTGAAGCTTTCTTT. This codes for CASRRNTEAFF.

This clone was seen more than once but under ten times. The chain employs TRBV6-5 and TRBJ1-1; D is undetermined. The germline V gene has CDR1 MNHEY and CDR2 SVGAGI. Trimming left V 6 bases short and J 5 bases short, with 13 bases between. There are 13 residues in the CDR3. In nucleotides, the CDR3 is TGTGCCAGCAGCAGAAGCGTATTGACTGAAGCTTTCTTT. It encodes CASSRSVLTEAFF.

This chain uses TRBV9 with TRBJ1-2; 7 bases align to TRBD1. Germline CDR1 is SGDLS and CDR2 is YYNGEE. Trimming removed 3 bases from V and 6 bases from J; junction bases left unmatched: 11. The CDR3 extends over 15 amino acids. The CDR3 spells CASSGGPTGLDGYTF. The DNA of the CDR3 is TGTGCCAGCAGCGGCGGCCCGACAGGGTTGGATGGCTACACCTTC.

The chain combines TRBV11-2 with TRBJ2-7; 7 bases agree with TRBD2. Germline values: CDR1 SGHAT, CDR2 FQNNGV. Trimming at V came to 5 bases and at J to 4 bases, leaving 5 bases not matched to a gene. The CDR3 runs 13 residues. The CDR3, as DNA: TGTGCCAGCAGCCCGGGGGGACGGTACGAGCAGTACTTC. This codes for CASSPGGRYEQYF.

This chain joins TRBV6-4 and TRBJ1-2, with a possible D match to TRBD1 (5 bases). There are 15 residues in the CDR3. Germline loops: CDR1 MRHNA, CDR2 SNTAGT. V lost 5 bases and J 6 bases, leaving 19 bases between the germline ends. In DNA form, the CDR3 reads TGTGCCAGCAGTACCCAGGGAGGGATAGTCGATGGCTACACCTTC. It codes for CASSTQGGIVDGYTF.

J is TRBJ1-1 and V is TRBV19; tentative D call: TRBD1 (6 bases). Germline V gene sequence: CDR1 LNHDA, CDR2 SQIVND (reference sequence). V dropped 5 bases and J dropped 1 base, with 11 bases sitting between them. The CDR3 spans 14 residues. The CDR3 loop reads CASSPLDRNTEAFF. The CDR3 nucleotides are TGTGCCAGTAGTCCCCTGGACAGGAACACTGAAGCTTTCTTT.

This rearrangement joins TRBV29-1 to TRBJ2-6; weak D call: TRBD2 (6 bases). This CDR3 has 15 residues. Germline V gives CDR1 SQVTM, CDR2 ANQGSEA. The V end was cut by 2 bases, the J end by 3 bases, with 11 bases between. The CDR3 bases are TGCAGCGTTGAATTTCAGGAGGGTGGGGCCAACGTCCTGACTTTC. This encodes CSVEFQEGGANVLTF.

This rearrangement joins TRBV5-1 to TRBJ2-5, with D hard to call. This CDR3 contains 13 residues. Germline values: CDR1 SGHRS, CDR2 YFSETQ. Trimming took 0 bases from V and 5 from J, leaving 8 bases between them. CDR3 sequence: CASSLGHVETQYF. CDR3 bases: TGCGCCAGCAGCTTGGGACATGTGGAGACCCAGTACTTC. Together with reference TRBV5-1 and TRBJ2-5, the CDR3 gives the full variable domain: KAGVTQTPRYLIKTRGQQVTLSCSPISGHRSVSWYQQTPGQGLQFLFEYFSETQRNKGNFPGRFSGRQFSNSRSEMNVSTLELGDSALYLCASSLGHVETQYFGPGTRLLVL.

The CDR3 coding sequence is TGCGCCAGCAGTGAGTCCACAGGGGCGAGCAATCAGCCCCAGCATTTT. It translates to CASSESTGASNQPQHF. The chain carries TRBV10-2 and TRBJ1-5; 7 bases fit TRBD1. Per germline, CDR1 WSHSY and CDR2 SAAADI. Trimming cost V 0 bases and J 1 base; bases outside gene matches: 3. This CDR3 contains 16 residues.

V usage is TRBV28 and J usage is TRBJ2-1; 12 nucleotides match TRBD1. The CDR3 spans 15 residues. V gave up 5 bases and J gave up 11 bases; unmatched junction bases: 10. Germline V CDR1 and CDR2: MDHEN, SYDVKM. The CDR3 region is CASSEPGQGARKQFF. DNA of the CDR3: TGTGCCAGCAGTGAACCGGGACAGGGGGCGCGAAAGCAGTTCTTC.

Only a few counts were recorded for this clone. CDR3 DNA: TGTGCCAGCAGCTTAGCCGGGGGATATTCACCCCTCCACTTT. Its protein product is CASSLAGGYSPLHF. This chain links TRBV11-2 with TRBJ1-6; D is perhaps TRBD1 (5 bases). V lost 1 base and J lost 8, with 9 bases in between. Germline V lookup: CDR1 SGHAT, CDR2 FQNNGV. This CDR3 comprises 14 residues. Filled out from reference TRBV11-2 and TRBJ1-6, the complete variable domain reads EAGVAQSPRYKIIEKRQSVAFWCNPISGHATLYWYQQILGQGPKLLIQFQNNGVVDDSQLPKDRFSAERLKGVDSTLKIQPAKLEDSAVYLCASSLAGGYSPLHFGNGTRLTVT.

CDR3 coding DNA: TGTGCCAGCTCACCACCGGATACCTACAATGAGCAGTTCTTC. It translates to CASSPPDTYNEQFF. This chain connects TRBV18 to TRBJ2-1; D remains ambiguous. CDR1 KGHSH and CDR2 LQKENI come from the germline V gene. The length of the CDR3 is 14 residues. Between the trimmed V and J ends, which lost 0 bases and 2 bases, there was a span of 5 bases. The complete variable domain, with remaining parts taken from reference TRBV18 and TRBJ2-1, reads NAGVMQNPRHLVRRRGQEARLRCSPMKGHSHVYWYRQLPEEGLKFMVYLQKENIIDESGMPKERFSAEFPKEGPSILRIQQVVRGDSAAYFCASSPPDTYNEQFFGPGTRLTVL.

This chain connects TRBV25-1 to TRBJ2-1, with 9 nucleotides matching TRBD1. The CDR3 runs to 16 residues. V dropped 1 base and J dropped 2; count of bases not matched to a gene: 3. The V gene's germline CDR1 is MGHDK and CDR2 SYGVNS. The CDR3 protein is CASSESWTGAYNEQFF. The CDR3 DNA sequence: TGTGCCAGCAGTGAATCTTGGACAGGGGCCTACAATGAGCAGTTCTTC.